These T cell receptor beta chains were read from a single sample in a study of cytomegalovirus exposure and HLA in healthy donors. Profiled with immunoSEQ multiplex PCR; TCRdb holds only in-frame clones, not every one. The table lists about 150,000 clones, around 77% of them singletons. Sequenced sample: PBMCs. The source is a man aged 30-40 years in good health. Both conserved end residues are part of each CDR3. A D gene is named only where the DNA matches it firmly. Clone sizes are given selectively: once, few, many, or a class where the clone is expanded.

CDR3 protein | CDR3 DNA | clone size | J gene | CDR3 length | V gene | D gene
CASSPQGASDETQYF | TGTGCCAGCTCACCACAGGGGGCGTCGGACGAGACCCAGTACTTC | - | TRBJ2-5 | 15 | TRBV18 | TRBD1
CASSTGSSGNTIYF | TGCGCCAGCAGCACCGGGTCCTCTGGAAACACCATATATTTT | - | TRBJ1-3 | 14 | TRBV5-1 | -
CASSPRLAAFAEQYF | TGTGCCAGCAGCCCTCGACTAGCGGCCTTCGCCGAGCAGTACTTC | once | TRBJ2-7 | 15 | TRBV9 | TRBD2
CASSVSPGSDQPQHF | TGTGCCAGCAGCGTATCCCCAGGGTCAGATCAGCCCCAGCATTTT | - | TRBJ1-5 | 15 | TRBV9 | -
CATSRWQGREKLFF | TGTGCCACCAGCAGGTGGCAGGGTAGGGAAAAACTGTTTTTT | - | TRBJ1-4 | 14 | TRBV15 | -
CASTLGPGLTEAFF | TGTGCCAGCACCTTGGGCCCTGGGCTCACTGAAGCTTTCTTT | - | TRBJ1-1 | 14 | TRBV27 | -
CASSITSSNQPQHF | TGTGCCAGCAGCATTACTAGTAGCAATCAGCCCCAGCATTTT | few | TRBJ1-5 | 14 | TRBV6-6 | -
CASSLEGTGGTYEQYF | TGTGCCAGCAGCTTAGAAGGGACAGGGGGCACCTACGAGCAGTACTTC | - | TRBJ2-7 | 16 | TRBV7-2 | TRBD1
CASSQPGQGIYEQYF | TGTGCCAGCAGTCAACCGGGACAGGGGATCTACGAGCAGTACTTC | - | TRBJ2-7 | 15 | TRBV4-2 | TRBD1
CASSLASGRGNEQFF | TGTGCCAGCAGCCTGGCAAGCGGGAGAGGCAATGAGCAGTTCTTC | - | TRBJ2-1 | 15 | TRBV14 | TRBD2
CASSRDRGRREQFF | TGTGCCAGCAGCCGGGACAGGGGGCGAAGGGAGCAGTTCTTC | - | TRBJ2-1 | 14 | TRBV11-2 | TRBD1
CASSLGGLEGETQYF | TGTGCCAGCAGCTTAGGGGGCCTAGAAGGAGAGACCCAGTACTTC | - | TRBJ2-5 | 15 | TRBV11-2 | -
CASSLEGGYQPQHF | TGTGCCAGCAGCTTGGAGGGGGGGTATCAGCCCCAGCATTTT | - | TRBJ1-5 | 14 | TRBV5-8 | -
CASSIGRGFRGGGSPLHF | TGTGCCAGTAGTATAGGCCGGGGGTTTCGGGGAGGTGGTTCACCCCTCCACTTT | - | TRBJ1-6 | 18 | TRBV19 | -
CASSLGRRQETQYF | TGTGCCAGCAGCTTAGGTCGTCGGCAAGAGACCCAGTACTTC | - | TRBJ2-5 | 14 | TRBV7-8 | -
CASSPTSGSSYEQYF | TGTGCCAGCAGCCCCACTAGCGGGAGCTCCTACGAGCAGTACTTC | - | TRBJ2-7 | 15 | TRBV5-4 | TRBD2
CASSFGGTSGNNEQFF | TGTGCCAGCAGCTTCGGCGGGACTAGCGGTAACAATGAGCAGTTCTTC | - | TRBJ2-1 | 16 | TRBV7-3 | TRBD2
CSARTGTYNEQFF | TGCAGCGCCCGGACAGGGACCTACAATGAGCAGTTCTTC | - | TRBJ2-1 | 13 | TRBV29-1 | TRBD1
CASSRVSNEQFF | TGCGCCAGCTCGAGGGTATCCAATGAGCAGTTCTTC | - | TRBJ2-1 | 12 | TRBV5-1 | -
CASVPRGSSYEQYF | TGTGCCAGCGTCCCCCGCGGGAGCTCCTACGAGCAGTACTTC | - | TRBJ2-7 | 14 | TRBV28 | TRBD2
CASSIGVLEAFF | TGTGCCAGTAGTATCGGGGTCCTCGAAGCTTTCTTT | - | TRBJ1-1 | 12 | TRBV19 | -
CSSSLVSSQSEQYF | TGTTCCAGCAGCTTAGTCTCTAGCCAGAGCGAGCAGTACTTC | once | TRBJ2-7 | 14 | TRBV7-9 | -